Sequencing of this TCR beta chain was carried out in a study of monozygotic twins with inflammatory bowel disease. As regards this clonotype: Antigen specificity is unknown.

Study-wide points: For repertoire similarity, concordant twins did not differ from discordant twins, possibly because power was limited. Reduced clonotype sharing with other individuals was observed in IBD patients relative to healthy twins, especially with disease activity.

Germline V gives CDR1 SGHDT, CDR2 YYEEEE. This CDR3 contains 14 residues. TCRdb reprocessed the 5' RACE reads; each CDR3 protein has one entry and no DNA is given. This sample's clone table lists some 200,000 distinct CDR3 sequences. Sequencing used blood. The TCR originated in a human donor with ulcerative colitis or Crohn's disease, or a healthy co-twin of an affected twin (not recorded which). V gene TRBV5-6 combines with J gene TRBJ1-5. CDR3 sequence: CASSHGMGDQPQHF.